This TCR beta chain was sequenced for a study of T cells in localized non-small cell lung cancer. General study points: Only one tumor region went through sequencing, so heterogeneity may still be there.

Profiling relied on immunoSEQ multiplex PCR, and the TCRdb table lists in-frame clones only, not all of them. The sample lists around 2,800 clones, about 20% occurring once. On this clone: Its matching antigen is unknown.

The clonotype was recovered from a female donor over 55 with stage I lung adenocarcinoma. Sample: lung tumor tissue, taken before any cancer treatment.

The CDR3 protein is CASRWRTGEAFF. The CDR3 DNA sequence: TGTGCCAGCCGATGGAGGACAGGGGAGGCTTTCTTT. V usage is TRBV6-8 and J usage is TRBJ1-1; 9 bases are a match to TRBD1. CDR1 is MNHGY and CDR2 is SAAAGT in the germline V gene. The CDR3 runs to 12 residues. With V trimmed by 8 bases and J by 11 bases, 9 bases remained unmatched.